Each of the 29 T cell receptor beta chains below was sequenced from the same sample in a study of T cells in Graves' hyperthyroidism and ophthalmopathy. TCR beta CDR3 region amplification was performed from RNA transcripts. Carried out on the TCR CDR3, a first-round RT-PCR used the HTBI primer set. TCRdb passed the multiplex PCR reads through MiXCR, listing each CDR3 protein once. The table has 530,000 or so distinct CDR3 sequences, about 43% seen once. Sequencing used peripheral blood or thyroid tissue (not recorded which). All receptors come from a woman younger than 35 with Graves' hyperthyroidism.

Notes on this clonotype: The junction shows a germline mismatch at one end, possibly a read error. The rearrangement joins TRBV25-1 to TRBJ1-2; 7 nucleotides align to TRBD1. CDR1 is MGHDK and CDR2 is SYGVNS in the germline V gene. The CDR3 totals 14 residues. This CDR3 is CACSAPGGYYGYTF. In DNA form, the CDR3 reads TGTGCCTGCAGTGCTCCAGGGGGTTACTATGGCTACACCTTC.

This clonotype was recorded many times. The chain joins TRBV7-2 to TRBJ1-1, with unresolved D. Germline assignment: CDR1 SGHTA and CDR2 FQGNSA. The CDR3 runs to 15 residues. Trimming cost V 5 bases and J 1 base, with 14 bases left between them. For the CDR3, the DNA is TGTGCCAGCAGCCCCCTCAGGTCAGAGAACACTGAAGCTTTCTTT. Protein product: CASSPLRSENTEAFF.

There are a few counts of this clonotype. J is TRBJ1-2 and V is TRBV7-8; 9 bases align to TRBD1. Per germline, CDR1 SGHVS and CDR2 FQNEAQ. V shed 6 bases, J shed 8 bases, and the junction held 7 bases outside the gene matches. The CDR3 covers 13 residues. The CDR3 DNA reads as TGTGCCAGCAGGGGACAGGGCACTAGAGGCTACACCTTC. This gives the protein CASRGQGTRGYTF.

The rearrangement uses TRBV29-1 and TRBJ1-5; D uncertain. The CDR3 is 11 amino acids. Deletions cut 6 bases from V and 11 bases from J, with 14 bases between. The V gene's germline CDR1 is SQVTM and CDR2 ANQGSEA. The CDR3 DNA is TGCAGCGTACAAGAGCAAGAGACCCAGCATTTT. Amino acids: CSVQEQETQHF. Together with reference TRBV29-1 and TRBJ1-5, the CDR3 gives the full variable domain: SAVISQKPSRDICQRGTSLTIQCQVDSQVTMMFWYRQQPGQSLTLIATANQGSEATYESGFVIDKFPISRPNLTFSTLTVSNMSPEDSSIYLCSVQEQETQHFGDGTRLSIL.

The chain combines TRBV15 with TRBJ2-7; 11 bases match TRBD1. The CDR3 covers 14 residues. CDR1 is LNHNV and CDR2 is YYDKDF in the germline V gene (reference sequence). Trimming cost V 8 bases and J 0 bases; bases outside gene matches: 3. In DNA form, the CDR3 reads TGTGCCACCCGTGGGACAGGGGGCTCCTACGAGCAGTACTTC. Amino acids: CATRGTGGSYEQYF.

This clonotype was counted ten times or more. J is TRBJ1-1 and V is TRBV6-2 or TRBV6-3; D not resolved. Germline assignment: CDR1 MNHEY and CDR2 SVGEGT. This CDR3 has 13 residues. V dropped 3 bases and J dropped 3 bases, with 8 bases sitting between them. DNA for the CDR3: TGTGCCAGCAGTTATAGGAAGGACACTGAAGCTTTCTTT. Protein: CASSYRKDTEAFF.

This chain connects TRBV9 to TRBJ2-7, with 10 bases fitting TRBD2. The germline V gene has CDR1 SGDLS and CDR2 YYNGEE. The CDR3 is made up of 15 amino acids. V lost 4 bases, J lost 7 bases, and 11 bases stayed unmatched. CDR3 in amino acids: CASSFSSGGSGEQYF. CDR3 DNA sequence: TGTGCCAGCAGCTTTTCTAGCGGGGGTTCTGGGGAGCAGTACTTC.

CDR3 protein: CAISPTGDRGQETQYF. CDR3 sequence (DNA): TGTGCCATCAGTCCTACGGGGGACAGGGGTCAAGAGACCCAGTACTTC. V and J are TRBV10-3 and TRBJ2-5, with 10 bases lining up with TRBD1. V shed 5 bases and J 2 bases; nucleotides not matched to a gene: 8. CDR1 and CDR2 from the germline V gene are ENHRY and SYGVKD. The CDR3 sequence is 16 residues long.

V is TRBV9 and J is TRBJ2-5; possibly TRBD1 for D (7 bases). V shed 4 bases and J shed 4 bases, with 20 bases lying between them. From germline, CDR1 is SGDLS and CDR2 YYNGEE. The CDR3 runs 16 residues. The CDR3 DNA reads TGTGCCAGCAGCCCCCGGCAGGGGGAGGTTCTAGAGACCCAGTACTTC. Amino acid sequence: CASSPRQGEVLETQYF.

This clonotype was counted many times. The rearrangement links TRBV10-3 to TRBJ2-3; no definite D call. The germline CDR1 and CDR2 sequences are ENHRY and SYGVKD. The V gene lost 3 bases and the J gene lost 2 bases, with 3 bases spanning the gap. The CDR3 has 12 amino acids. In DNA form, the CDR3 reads TGTGCCATCAGTGAAGTCACAGATACGCAGTATTTT. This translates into CAISEVTDTQYF.

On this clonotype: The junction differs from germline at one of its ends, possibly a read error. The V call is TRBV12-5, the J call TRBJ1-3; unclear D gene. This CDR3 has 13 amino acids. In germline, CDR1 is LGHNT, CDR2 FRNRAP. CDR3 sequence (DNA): TGTGCTAGTGGTTTGATCATCGGAAACACCATACATTTT. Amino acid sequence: CASGLIIGNTIHF.

The CDR3 coding sequence is TGTGCCAGCAGCCCGACCGTAGACTACGAGCAGTACTTC. Its translation is CASSPTVDYEQYF. This sequence joins TRBV7-9 and TRBJ2-7; the D is unclear. Germline assignment: CDR1 SEHNR and CDR2 FQNEAQ (reference sequence). This CDR3 spans 13 amino acids. The V and J ends lost 5 bases and 3 bases respectively, with 11 bases between them.

The CDR3 spells CATSASDRDQETQYF. CDR3 DNA sequence: TGTGCCACCAGTGCATCTGACAGGGATCAAGAGACCCAGTACTTC. The rearrangement joins TRBV24-1 to TRBJ2-5; 7 positions match TRBD1. Trimming at V came to 5 bases and at J to 2 bases, leaving 7 bases not matched to a gene. Germline CDR1 KGHDR, CDR2 SFDVKD. This CDR3 region has 15 residues.

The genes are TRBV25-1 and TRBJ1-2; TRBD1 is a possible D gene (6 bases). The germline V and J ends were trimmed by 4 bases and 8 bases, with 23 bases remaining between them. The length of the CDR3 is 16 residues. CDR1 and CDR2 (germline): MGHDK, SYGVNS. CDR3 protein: CASSGIGGSGRGGYTF. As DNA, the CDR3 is TGTGCCAGCAGTGGGATCGGAGGCAGTGGCAGGGGAGGCTACACCTTC.

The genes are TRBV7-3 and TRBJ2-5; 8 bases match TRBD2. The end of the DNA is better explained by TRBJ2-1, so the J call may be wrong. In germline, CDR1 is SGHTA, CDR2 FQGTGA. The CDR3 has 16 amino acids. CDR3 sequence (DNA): TGTGCCAGCAGCTCGATAGCGGGAAGGGGCAACAATGAGCAGTTCTTC. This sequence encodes CASSSIAGRGNNEQFF.

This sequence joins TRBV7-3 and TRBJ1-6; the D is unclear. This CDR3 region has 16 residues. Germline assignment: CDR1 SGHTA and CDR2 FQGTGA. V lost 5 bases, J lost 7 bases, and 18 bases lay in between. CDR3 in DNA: TGTGCCAGCAGCGAGACTAGCGGGAGTTACAATTCACCCCTCCACTTT. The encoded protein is CASSETSGSYNSPLHF.

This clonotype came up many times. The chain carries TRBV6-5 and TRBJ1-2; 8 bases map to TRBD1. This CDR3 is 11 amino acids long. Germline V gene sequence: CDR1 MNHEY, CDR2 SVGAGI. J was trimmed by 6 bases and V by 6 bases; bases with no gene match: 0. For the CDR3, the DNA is TGTGCCAGCAGGGACAGGGATGGCTACACCTTC. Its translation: CASRDRDGYTF.

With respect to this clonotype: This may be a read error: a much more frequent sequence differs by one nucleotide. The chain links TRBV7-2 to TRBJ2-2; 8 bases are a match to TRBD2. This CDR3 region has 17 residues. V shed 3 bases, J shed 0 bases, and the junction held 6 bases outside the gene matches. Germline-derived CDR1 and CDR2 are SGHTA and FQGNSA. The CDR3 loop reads CASSFRTSGTNTGELFF. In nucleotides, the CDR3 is TGTGCCAGCAGCTTTAGAACTAGCGGAACGAACACCGGGGAGCTGTTTTTT.

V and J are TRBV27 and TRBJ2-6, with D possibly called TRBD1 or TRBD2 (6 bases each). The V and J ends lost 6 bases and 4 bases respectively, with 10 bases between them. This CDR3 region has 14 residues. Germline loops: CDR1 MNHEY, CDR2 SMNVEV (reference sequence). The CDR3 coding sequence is TGTGCCAGCAGATGGGGGGCAGGGGCCAACGTCCTGACTTTC. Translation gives CASRWGAGANVLTF.

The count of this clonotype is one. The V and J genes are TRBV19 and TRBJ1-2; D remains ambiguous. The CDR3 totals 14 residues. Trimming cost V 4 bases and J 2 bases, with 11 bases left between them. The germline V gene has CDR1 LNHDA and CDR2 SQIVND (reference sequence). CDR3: CASSNERWNYGYTF. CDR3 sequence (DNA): TGTGCCAGTAGTAATGAACGCTGGAACTATGGCTACACCTTC.

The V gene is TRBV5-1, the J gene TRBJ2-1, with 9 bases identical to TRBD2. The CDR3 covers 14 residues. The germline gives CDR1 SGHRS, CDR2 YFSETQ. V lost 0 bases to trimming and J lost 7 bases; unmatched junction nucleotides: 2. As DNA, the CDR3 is TGCGCCAGCAGCTTGGTGCTAGCGGGGAATGAGCAGTTCTTC. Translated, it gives CASSLVLAGNEQFF.

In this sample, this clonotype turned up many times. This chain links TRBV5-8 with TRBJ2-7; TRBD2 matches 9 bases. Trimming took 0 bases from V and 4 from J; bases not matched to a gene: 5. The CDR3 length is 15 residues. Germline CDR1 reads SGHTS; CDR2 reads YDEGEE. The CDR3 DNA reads TGTGCCAGCAGCTTGGGGGGACTAGCAGTATACGAGCAGTACTTC. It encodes CASSLGGLAVYEQYF.

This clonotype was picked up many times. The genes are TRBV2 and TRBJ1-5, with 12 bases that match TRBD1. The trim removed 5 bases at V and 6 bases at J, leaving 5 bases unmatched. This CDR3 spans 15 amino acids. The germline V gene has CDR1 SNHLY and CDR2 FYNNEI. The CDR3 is CASSLGQGALQPQHF. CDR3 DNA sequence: TGTGCCAGCAGTTTGGGACAGGGGGCTCTTCAGCCCCAGCATTTT.

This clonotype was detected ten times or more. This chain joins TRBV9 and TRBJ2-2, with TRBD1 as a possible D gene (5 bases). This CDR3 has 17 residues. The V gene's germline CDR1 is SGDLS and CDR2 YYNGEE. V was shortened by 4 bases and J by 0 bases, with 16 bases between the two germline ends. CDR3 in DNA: TGTGCCAGCAGCATGCGGTCCCTAGGGGCGAACACCGGGGAGCTGTTTTTT. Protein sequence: CASSMRSLGANTGELFF.

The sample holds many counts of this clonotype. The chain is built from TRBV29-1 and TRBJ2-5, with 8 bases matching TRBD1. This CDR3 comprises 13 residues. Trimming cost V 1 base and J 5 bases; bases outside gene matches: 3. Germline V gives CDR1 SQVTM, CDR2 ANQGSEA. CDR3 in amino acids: CSVEGRGPETQYF. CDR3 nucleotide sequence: TGCAGCGTTGAAGGCAGGGGGCCGGAGACCCAGTACTTC.

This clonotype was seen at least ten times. This CDR3 reads CSAPGPARYEQYF. The CDR3 DNA reads as TGCAGTGCTCCAGGACCAGCGCGCTACGAGCAGTACTTC. The chain employs TRBV20-1 and TRBJ2-7, with no clear D. The CDR3 totals 13 residues. The V gene's germline CDR1 is DFQATT and CDR2 SNEGSKA (reference sequence). V shed 5 bases and J shed 3 bases, with 14 bases lying between them.

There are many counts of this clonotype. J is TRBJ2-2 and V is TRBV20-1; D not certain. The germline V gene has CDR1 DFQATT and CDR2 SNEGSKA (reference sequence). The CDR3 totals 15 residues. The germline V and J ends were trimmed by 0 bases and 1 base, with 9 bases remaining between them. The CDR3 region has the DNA TGCAGTGCTAGAGATCTGCGACGGAACACCGGGGAGCTGTTTTTT. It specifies CSARDLRRNTGELFF.

Here the CDR3 DNA reads TGCAGCAATGCGGTATACCAAGAGACCCAGTACTTC. This codes for CSNAVYQETQYF. The chain carries TRBV29-1 and TRBJ2-5; D is undetermined. CDR1 SQVTM and CDR2 ANQGSEA come from the germline V gene. V was pared by 8 bases and J by 0 bases, with 10 bases between. CDR3 size: 12 residues.

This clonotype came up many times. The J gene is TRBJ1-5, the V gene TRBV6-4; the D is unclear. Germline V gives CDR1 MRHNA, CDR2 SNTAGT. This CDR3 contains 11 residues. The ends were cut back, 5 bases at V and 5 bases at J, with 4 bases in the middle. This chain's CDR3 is CASSIDQPQHF. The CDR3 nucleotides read TGTGCCAGCAGTATCGATCAGCCCCAGCATTTT.